The entry below gives a single T cell receptor beta chain sequence along with its context. Data came from immunoSEQ multiplex PCR; TCRdb stores just in-frame clones and leaves some out. Among some 150,000 clones listed, under 90% were seen once. The sample originates from a study of control samples from healthy donors and cancer patients. The clonotype was recovered from a young man in good health. Specimen: blood.

CDR3 protein: CASSIVGASTDTQYF. CDR3 in DNA: TGTGCCAGTAGTATTGTGGGAGCTAGCACAGATACGCAGTATTTT. The chain recombines TRBV19 with TRBJ2-3; possibly TRBD2 for D (5 bases). The CDR3 extends over 15 amino acids. Trimming took 3 bases from V and 0 from J, leaving 10 bases between them. Germline V gene sequence: CDR1 LNHDA, CDR2 SQIVND (reference sequence).